These 17 T cell receptor beta chains originate from one sample sequenced in a study of blood T cell repertoires in COVID-19. Only in-frame clones appear in the TCRdb table, and some are missing; sequencing was by immunoSEQ multiplex PCR. The data contain 200,000 or so clones, 80% to 90% of them seen just once; the ten biggest clones take up around 2%. Sequenced material: peripheral blood. The receptors shown here come from a man aged 35-49 years who had recovered from COVID-19.

The J gene is TRBJ2-1, the V gene TRBV6-1; 14 positions agree with TRBD2. The CDR3 contains 16 residues. Germline-derived CDR1 and CDR2 are MNHNS and SASEGT. With V trimmed by 3 bases and J by 3 bases, 1 base remained unmatched. CDR3 protein: CASSEGLAGVYNEQFF. The CDR3 DNA sequence: TGTGCCAGCAGTGAGGGACTAGCGGGAGTCTACAATGAGCAGTTCTTC.

This chain uses TRBV4-3 with TRBJ1-2; 8 nucleotides match TRBD1. Per germline, CDR1 LGHNA and CDR2 YSLEER. The J segment lost 5 bases and the V segment lost 5 bases, leaving 13 bases of the junction unmatched. The CDR3 length is 16 residues. CDR3 amino acids: CASSAARQGFVYGYTF. In DNA form, the CDR3 reads TGCGCCAGCAGCGCCGCCCGACAGGGGTTTGTTTATGGCTACACCTTC.

The rearrangement links TRBV7-8 to TRBJ2-1; tentative D call: TRBD1 (6 bases). V dropped 4 bases and J dropped 2 bases, with 12 bases sitting between them. The germline CDR1 and CDR2 sequences are SGHVS and FQNEAQ. CDR3 length: 15 residues. The CDR3 reads CASSYEGGTYNEQFF. The CDR3 nucleotides read TGTGCCAGCAGCTATGAAGGGGGAACCTACAATGAGCAGTTCTTC.

This sequence joins TRBV1 and TRBJ2-7; the D call of TRBD2 is as the table states it, not checked on the DNA. TRBV1 is assigned pseudogene status. The CDR3 totals 16 residues. The CDR3 reads CTSSQVEADPLYEQYF. The DNA of the CDR3 is TGCACCAGCAGCCAAGTGGAGGCAGACCCTTTATACGAGCAGTACTTC.

The genes are TRBV27 and TRBJ1-1, with 7 bases that match TRBD1. Trimming removed 6 bases from V and 4 bases from J; junction bases left unmatched: 11. This CDR3 has 15 amino acids. Germline loops: CDR1 MNHEY, CDR2 SMNVEV (reference sequence). CDR3: CASSRQGSRVTEAFF. The DNA of the CDR3 is TGTGCCAGCAGCCGACAGGGAAGTAGGGTCACTGAAGCTTTCTTT.

The chain recombines TRBV29-1 with TRBJ1-1; no firm D call. This CDR3 is 13 amino acids long. Germline V CDR1 and CDR2: SQVTM, ANQGSEA. V lost 3 bases to trimming and J lost 6 bases, with 14 bases between them. The DNA of the CDR3 is TGCAGCGTTGAGCGGGCCAAGAGCGCTGAAGCTTTCTTT. This encodes CSVERAKSAEAFF.

The gene calls are TRBV10-3 and TRBJ2-7; 8 bases align to TRBD1. The CDR3 extends over 18 amino acids. V shed 3 bases and J 5 bases; nucleotides not matched to a gene: 18. Looked up from germline, CDR1 is ENHRY and CDR2 is SYGVKD. CDR3 in amino acids: CAISDPTDRARALDEQYF. DNA of the CDR3: TGTGCCATCAGTGACCCGACGGACAGGGCCCGGGCCTTGGACGAGCAGTACTTC.

The chain couples TRBV4-3 to TRBJ1-1, with a weak D call TRBD1 (5 bases). Germline V gene data show CDR1 as LGHNA and CDR2 as YSLEER. Trimming stripped 4 bases from V and 1 base from J, with 10 bases between. The CDR3 has 14 residues. CDR3: CASSRVGGNTEAFF. CDR3 sequence (DNA): TGCGCCAGCAGCCGCGTGGGGGGGAACACTGAAGCTTTCTTT.

As to this clone: The sample holds other DNA sequences that translate to the same CDR3. The chain joins TRBV18 to TRBJ2-3; D is unresolved. The CDR3 extends over 11 amino acids. Germline CDR1 reads KGHSH; CDR2 reads LQKENI. Trimming took 2 bases from V and 6 from J, leaving 3 bases between them. The CDR3 is CASSPSDTQYF. CDR3 nucleotides: TGTGCCAGCTCACCAAGCGATACGCAGTATTTT.

The J gene is TRBJ1-4, the V gene TRBV12-5, with 7 bases identical to TRBD1. From germline, CDR1 is LGHNT and CDR2 FRNRAP. The CDR3 totals 15 residues. V lost 3 bases to trimming and J lost 7 bases; unmatched junction nucleotides: 8. The chain's CDR3 is CASGFWAGGIEKLFF. The CDR3 DNA is TGTGCTAGTGGTTTTTGGGCAGGGGGGATTGAAAAACTGTTTTTT. The variable domain in full, completed from reference TRBV12-5 and TRBJ1-4, reads DARVTQTPRHKVTEMGQEVTMRCQPILGHNTVFWYRQTMMQGLELLAYFRNRAPLDDSGMPKDRFSAEMPDATLATLKIQPSEPRDSAVYFCASGFWAGGIEKLFFGSGTQLSVL.

The rearrangement joins TRBV19 to TRBJ2-3; 8 nucleotides align to TRBD2. The J segment lost 2 bases and the V segment lost 0 bases, leaving 10 bases of the junction unmatched. Germline-derived CDR1 and CDR2 are LNHDA and SQIVND (reference sequence). The CDR3 sequence is 18 residues long. The CDR3 coding sequence is TGTGCCAGTAGTATAGATAGATTAGCGGGACTTAACACAGATACGCAGTATTTT. It yields the protein CASSIDRLAGLNTDTQYF.

The chain joins TRBV6-1 to TRBJ2-5; D unresolved. There are 14 residues in the CDR3. V lost 3 bases to trimming and J lost 9 bases, with 17 bases between them. CDR1 is MNHNS and CDR2 is SASEGT in the germline V gene. Here the CDR3 reads CASSDNSISVAQYF. CDR3 DNA: TGTGCCAGCAGTGATAACAGTATCTCAGTGGCCCAGTACTTC.

The chain has TRBV5-4 and TRBJ1-1; TRBD1 aligns across 8 bases. Germline V gene lookup returns CDR1 SGHNT and CDR2 YYREEE (reference sequence). This CDR3 spans 16 amino acids. V lost 4 bases to trimming and J lost 1 base; unmatched junction nucleotides: 9. CDR3 nucleotides: TGTGCCAGCAGCCCCCCGACAGGGGATAGGAACACTGAAGCTTTCTTT. It encodes CASSPPTGDRNTEAFF.

The rearrangement uses TRBV5-1 and TRBJ1-6; TRBD1 matches 8 bases. V lost 4 bases and J lost 5; bases outside the gene matches: 5. CDR1 is SGHRS, CDR2 YFSETQ, per germline. The CDR3 covers 15 residues. CDR3 bases: TGCGCCAGCAGCGTAGGACAGGGCCATAATTCACCCCTCCACTTT. Its translation is CASSVGQGHNSPLHF.

The V call is TRBV18, the J call TRBJ2-5; 8 bases map to TRBD1. The CDR3 spans 14 residues. Germline V CDR1 and CDR2: KGHSH, LQKENI. Losses at the gene ends were 0 bases for V and 4 bases for J; bases not matched to a gene: 1. CDR3 amino acids: CASSPPDRVETQYF. CDR3 coding DNA: TGTGCCAGCTCACCACCGGACAGGGTAGAGACCCAGTACTTC.

This clone was seen a single time. The J gene is TRBJ1-3, the V gene TRBV5-5; weak D call: TRBD1 (6 bases). This CDR3 has 14 residues. Germline CDR1 and CDR2: SGHKS and YYEKEE (reference sequence). V lost 2 bases, J lost 4 bases, and 10 bases lay in between. CDR3 in DNA: TGTGCCAGCAGCTTCGGTACAGGGGGAAACACCATATATTTT. Translated, it gives CASSFGTGGNTIYF.

The J gene is TRBJ1-2, the V gene TRBV5-1; the match to TRBD1 covers 11 bases. Losses at the gene ends were 4 bases for V and 4 bases for J; bases not matched to a gene: 6. Germline loops: CDR1 SGHRS, CDR2 YFSETQ. The CDR3 sequence is 15 residues long. CDR3 DNA: TGCGCCAGCAGCATAGGGACAGGGGGGACCTATGGCTACACCTTC. It encodes CASSIGTGGTYGYTF.